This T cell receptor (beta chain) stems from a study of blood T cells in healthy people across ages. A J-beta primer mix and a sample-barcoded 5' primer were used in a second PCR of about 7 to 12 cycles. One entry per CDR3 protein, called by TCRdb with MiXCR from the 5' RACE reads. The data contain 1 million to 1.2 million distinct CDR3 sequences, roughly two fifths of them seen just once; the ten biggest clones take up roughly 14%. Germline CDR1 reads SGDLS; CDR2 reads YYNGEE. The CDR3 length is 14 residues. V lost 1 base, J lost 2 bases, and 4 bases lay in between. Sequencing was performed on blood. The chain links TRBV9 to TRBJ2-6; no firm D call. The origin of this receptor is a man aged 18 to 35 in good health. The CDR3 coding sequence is TGTGCCAGCAGCGTAAGCCCTGGGGCCAACGTCCTGACTTTC. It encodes CASSVSPGANVLTF.